This T cell receptor (beta chain) is from a study of somatic mutations in cytotoxic T cells in rheumatoid arthritis. Study findings and constraints: Slight underrepresentation of TRBV07 in rheumatoid arthritis patients was not adjusted for multiple comparisons. Nobody had found out which antigens the expanded CD8+ clones targeted. Measurement of CD8+ T-cell clonality revealed no significant difference between rheumatoid arthritis patients and age-matched healthy controls.

CDR1 and CDR2 (germline): SGHTA, FQGNSA. Trimming cost V 5 bases and J 8 bases; bases outside gene matches: 5. CDR3 length equals 13 residues. Only a few counts were recorded for this clone. The antigen is unknown. Clones were sequenced by immunoSEQ multiplex PCR, and TCRdb holds only the in-frame ones, with some missing. The table has around 14,000 clones, about nine tenths seen once. Positive magnetic bead selection isolated CD4+ and CD8+ cells, and flow cytometry checked purity. The receptor was derived from a man between 65 and 79 years old with rheumatoid arthritis. The chain links TRBV7-2 to TRBJ1-2; TRBD1 matches 10 bases. Sequencing was done on a sample of CD4+ T cells sorted from blood. CDR3 in amino acids: CASSRGQGIGYTF. CDR3 in DNA: TGTGCCAGCAGCCGGGGACAGGGGATCGGCTACACCTTC.